This T cell receptor (beta chain) appears in the sequencing data of a study of blood T cell repertoires in COVID-19. For the study at large: There were acute and convalescent COVID-19 samples, and they came from the United States, Italy and Spain. From T cells, B-cell-depleted T cells, or PBMCs came the material, which was cDNA or gDNA.

Only in-frame clones appear in the TCRdb table, and some are missing; sequencing was by immunoSEQ multiplex PCR. Altogether some 71,000 clones are present, roughly 85% being singletons, with the ten largest covering about 2.1%. The CDR3 is 16 residues long. Germline CDR1 reads SGHRS; CDR2 reads YFSETQ. V lost 2 bases and J lost 0; bases outside the gene matches: 2. The origin of this receptor is a man aged 25 to 40 with acute or convalescent COVID-19. The chain has TRBV5-1 and TRBJ2-1, with 10 bases that match TRBD2. Sequenced: peripheral blood. This CDR3 reads CASSLLAGSSYNEQFF. The CDR3 DNA sequence: TGCGCCAGCAGCTTACTAGCGGGGAGCTCCTACAATGAGCAGTTCTTC.